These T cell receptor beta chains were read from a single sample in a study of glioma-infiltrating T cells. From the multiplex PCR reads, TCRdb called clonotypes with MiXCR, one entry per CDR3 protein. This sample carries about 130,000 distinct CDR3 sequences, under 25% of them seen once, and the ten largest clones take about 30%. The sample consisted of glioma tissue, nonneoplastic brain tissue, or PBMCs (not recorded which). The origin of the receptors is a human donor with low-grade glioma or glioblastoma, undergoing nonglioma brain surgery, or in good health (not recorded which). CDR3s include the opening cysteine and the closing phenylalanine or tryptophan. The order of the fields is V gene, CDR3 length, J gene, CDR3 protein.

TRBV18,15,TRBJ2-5,CASSPMERAGETQYF
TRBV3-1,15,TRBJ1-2,CASSHRDRFNYGYTF
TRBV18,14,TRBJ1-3,CASSPRISGNTIYF
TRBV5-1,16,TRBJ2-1,CASSPPAGGGNNEQFF
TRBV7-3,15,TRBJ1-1,CASSPSLGKNTEAFF
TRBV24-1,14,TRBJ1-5,CATSDALGNQPQHF
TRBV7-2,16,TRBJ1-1,CGSSLVSNYMNTEAFF
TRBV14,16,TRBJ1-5,CARSQGDPERNQPQHF
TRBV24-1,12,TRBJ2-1,CATSDLLNEQFF
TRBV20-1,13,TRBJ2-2,CSARAGATGELFF
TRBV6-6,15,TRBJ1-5,CASSYRADRNQPQHF
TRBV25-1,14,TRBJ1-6,CASSVSRDNSPLHF
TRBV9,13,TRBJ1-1,CASSVSSDTEAFF
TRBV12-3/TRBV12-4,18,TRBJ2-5,CASSSGLAGGRAQGAQYF
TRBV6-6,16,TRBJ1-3,CASSYSTGGSGNTIYF
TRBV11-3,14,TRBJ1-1,CASSLGFLNTEAFF
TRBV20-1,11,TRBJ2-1,CSPREGDEQFF
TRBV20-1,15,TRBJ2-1,CSARVRSGGAYEQFF
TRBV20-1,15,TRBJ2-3,CSARDRGGVVDTQYF
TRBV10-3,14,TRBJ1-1,CAIRSSSGGADAFF
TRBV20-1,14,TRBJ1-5,CSAYKDTSGQPQHF
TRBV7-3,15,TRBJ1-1,CASSAQGGLGAEAFF
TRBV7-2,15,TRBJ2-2,CASSTRQGRNGELFF
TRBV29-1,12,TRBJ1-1,CSPKGPNTEAFF
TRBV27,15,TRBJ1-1,CASSLSARGTTEAFF
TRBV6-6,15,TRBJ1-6,CASSYPDRENSPLHF
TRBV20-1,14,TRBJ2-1,CSATRAGVYNEQFF
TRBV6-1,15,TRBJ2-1,CASSSTGIMRNEQFF
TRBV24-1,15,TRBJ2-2,CATSDSGGDAGELFF
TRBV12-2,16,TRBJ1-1,CASRLEGGGKVTEAFF
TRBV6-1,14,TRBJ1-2,CASRETGGANGYTF
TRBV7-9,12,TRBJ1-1,CASSREGREAFF
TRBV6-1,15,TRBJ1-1,CASSGGQRSNTEAFF
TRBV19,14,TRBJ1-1,CASSIGRGNTEAFF
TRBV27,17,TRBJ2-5,CASSLSLRSGGPETQYF
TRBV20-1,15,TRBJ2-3,CSDSGLGAQTDTQYF
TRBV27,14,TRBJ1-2,CASSPDRGPYGYTF
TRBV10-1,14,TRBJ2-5,CASSKPGLEETQYF
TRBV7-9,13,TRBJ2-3,CASSLFQTDTQYF
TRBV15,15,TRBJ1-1,CATSRLQGRNTEAFF
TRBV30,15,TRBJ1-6,CAWSAPGQLNSPLHF
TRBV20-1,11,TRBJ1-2,CSAEDTNGYTF
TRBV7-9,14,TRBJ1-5,CASSVGQGSQPQHF
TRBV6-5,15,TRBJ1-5,CASSRIDSAFEPQHF
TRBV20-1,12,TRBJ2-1,CSARGGCDEQFF